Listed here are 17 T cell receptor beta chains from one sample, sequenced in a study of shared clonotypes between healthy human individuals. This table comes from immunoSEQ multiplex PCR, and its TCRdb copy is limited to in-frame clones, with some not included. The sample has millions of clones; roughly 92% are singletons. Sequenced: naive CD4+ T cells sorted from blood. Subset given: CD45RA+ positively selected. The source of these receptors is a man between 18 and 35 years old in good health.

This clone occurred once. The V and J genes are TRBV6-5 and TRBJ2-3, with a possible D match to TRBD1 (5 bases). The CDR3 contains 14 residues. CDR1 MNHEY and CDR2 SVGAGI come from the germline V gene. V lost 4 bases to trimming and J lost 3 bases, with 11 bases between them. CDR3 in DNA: TGTGCCAGCAGTTCCTGGACATTAACAGATACGCAGTATTTT. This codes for CASSSWTLTDTQYF.

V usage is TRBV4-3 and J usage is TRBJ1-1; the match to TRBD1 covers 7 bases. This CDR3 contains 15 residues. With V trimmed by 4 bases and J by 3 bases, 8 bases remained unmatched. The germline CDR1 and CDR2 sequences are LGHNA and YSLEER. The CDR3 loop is CASSPGGKGDTEAFF. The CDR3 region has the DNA TGCGCCAGCAGCCCAGGGGGGAAGGGGGACACTGAAGCTTTCTTT.

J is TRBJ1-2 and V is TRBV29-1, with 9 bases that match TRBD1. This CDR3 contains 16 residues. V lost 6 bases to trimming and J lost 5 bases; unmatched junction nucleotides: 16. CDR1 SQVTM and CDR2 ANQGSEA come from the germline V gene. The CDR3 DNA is TGCAGCGTCGCTTCCGACCGACAGGGGGGTGGGTATGGCTACACCTTC. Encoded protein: CSVASDRQGGGYGYTF.

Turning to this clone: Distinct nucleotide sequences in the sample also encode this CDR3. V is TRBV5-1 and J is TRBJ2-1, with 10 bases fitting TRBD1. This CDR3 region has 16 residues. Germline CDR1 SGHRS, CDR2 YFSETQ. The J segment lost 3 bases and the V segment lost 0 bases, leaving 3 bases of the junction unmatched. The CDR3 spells CASSLAGTGVYNEQFF. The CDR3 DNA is TGCGCCAGCAGCTTGGCTGGGACAGGGGTCTACAATGAGCAGTTCTTC. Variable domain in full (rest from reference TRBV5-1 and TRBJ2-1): KAGVTQTPRYLIKTRGQQVTLSCSPISGHRSVSWYQQTPGQGLQFLFEYFSETQRNKGNFPGRFSGRQFSNSRSEMNVSTLELGDSALYLCASSLAGTGVYNEQFFGPGTRLTVL.

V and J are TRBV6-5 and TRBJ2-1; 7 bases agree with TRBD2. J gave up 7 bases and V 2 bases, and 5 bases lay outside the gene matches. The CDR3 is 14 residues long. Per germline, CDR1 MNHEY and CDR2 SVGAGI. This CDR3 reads CASSYPGAGNEQFF. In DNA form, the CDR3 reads TGTGCCAGCAGTTACCCGGGAGCGGGGAATGAGCAGTTCTTC.

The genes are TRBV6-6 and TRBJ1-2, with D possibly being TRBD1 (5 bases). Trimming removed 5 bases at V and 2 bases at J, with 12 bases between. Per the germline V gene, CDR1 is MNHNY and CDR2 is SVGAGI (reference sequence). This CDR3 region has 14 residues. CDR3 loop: CASSRDGTNYGYTF. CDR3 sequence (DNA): TGTGCCAGCAGTCGGGACGGCACCAACTATGGCTACACCTTC.

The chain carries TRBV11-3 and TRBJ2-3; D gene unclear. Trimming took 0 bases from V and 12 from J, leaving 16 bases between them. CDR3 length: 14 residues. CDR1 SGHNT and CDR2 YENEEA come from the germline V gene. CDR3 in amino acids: CASSLDGGPSEQYF. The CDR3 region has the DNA TGTGCCAGCAGCTTAGATGGTGGTCCCAGTGAACAGTATTTT.

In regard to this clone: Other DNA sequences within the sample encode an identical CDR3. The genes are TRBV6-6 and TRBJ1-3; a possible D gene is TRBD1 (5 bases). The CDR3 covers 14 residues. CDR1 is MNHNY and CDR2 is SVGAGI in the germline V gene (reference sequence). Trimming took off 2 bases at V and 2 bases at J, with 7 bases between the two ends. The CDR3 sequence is CASSYAGAGNTIYF. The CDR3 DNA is TGTGCCAGCAGTTACGCGGGGGCTGGAAACACCATATATTTT.

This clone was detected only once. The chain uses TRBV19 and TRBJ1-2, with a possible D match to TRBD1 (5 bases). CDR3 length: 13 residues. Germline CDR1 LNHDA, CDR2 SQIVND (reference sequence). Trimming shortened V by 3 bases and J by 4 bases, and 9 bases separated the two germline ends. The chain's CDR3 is CASSIGHVYGYTF. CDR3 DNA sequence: TGTGCCAGTAGTATTGGACACGTCTATGGCTACACCTTC.

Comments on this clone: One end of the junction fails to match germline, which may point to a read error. As DNA, the CDR3 is TGTGCCAGAAGCTTGGTAGGGCTGCTGTCCTACGAGCAGTACTTC. Residues: CARSLVGLLSYEQYF. The chain couples TRBV5-4 to TRBJ2-7, with D uncertain. The CDR3 spans 15 residues. CDR1 and CDR2 from the germline V gene are SGHNT and YYREEE (reference sequence).

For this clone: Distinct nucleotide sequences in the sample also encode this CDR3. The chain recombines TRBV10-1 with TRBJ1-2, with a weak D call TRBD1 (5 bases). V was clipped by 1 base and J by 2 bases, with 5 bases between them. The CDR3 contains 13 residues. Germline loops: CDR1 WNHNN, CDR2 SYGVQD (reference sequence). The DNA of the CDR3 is TGCGCCAGCAGTGAGTACAGGAACTATGGCTACACCTTC. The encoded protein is CASSEYRNYGYTF.

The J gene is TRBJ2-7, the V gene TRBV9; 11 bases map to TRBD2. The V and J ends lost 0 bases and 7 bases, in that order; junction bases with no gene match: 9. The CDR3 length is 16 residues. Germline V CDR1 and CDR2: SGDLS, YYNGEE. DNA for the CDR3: TGTGCCAGCAGCGTAGATTCTAGCGGGAGGCCATGGGAGCAGTACTTC. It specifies CASSVDSSGRPWEQYF.

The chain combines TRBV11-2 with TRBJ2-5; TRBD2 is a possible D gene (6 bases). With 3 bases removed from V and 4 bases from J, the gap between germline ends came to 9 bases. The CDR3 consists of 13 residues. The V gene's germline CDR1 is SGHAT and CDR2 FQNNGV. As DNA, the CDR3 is TGTGCCAGCAGCTTCCTGGGAGGAGAGACCCAGTACTTC. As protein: CASSFLGGETQYF.

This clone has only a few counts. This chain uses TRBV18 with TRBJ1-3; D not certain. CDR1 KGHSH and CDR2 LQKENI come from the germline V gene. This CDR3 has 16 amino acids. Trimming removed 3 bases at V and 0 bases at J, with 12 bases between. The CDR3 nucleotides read TGTGCCAGCTCACCTCAGATGGGGAGCTCTGGAAACACCATATATTTT. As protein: CASSPQMGSSGNTIYF. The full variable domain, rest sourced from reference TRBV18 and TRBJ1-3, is NAGVMQNPRHLVRRRGQEARLRCSPMKGHSHVYWYRQLPEEGLKFMVYLQKENIIDESGMPKERFSAEFPKEGPSILRIQQVVRGDSAAYFCASSPQMGSSGNTIYFGEGSWLTVV.

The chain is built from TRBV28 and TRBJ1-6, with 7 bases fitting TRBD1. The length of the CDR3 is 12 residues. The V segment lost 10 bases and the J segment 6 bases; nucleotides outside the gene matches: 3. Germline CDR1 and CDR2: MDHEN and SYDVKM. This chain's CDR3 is CATGQVNSPLHF. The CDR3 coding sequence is TGTGCCACCGGACAGGTTAATTCACCCCTCCACTTT. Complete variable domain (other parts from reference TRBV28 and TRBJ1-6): DVKVTQSSRYLVKRTGEKVFLECVQDMDHENMFWYRQDPGLGLRLIYFSYDVKMKEKGDIPEGYSVSREKKERFSLILESASTNQTSMYLCATGQVNSPLHFGNGTRLTVT.

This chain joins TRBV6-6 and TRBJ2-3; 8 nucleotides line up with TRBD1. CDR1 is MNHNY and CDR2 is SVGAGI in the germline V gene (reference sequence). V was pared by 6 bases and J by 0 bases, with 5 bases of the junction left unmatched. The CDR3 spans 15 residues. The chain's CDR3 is CASSRTGTSTDTQYF. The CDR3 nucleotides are TGTGCCAGCAGCCGGACAGGGACTAGCACAGATACGCAGTATTTT.

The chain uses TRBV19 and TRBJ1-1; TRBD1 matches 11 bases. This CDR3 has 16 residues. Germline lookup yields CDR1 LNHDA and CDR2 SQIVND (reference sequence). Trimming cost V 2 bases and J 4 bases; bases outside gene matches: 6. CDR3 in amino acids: CASSIWTGGFSTEAFF. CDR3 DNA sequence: TGTGCCAGTAGTATATGGACAGGGGGCTTCAGCACTGAAGCTTTCTTT. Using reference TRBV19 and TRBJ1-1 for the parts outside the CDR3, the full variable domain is DGGITQSPKYLFRKEGQNVTLSCEQNLNHDAMYWYRQDPGQGLRLIYYSQIVNDFQKGDIAEGYSVSREKKESFPLTVTSAQKNPTAFYLCASSIWTGGFSTEAFFGQGTRLTVV.